Listed below are T cell receptor beta chains from one sample, sequenced in a study of beta chain features in type 1 diabetes. The data were produced by immunoSEQ multiplex PCR, yet TCRdb's version contains in-frame clones alone and is incomplete. The sample shows around 100,000 clones, approximately 30% of them seen only once. The sample was central memory CD4+ T cells from blood. The receptor set was obtained from a woman under 30 with type 1 diabetes. CDR3s include the opening cysteine and the closing phenylalanine or tryptophan. A D gene is named only where the DNA matches it firmly. Expanded clones get a size class; other rows say once, few or many, or leave the size out.

cdr3_aa,cdr3_nt,j_call,clone_size,v_call,d_call
CASSIRTSGRQETQYF,TGTGCCAGTAGTATTAGAACTAGCGGACGCCAAGAGACCCAGTACTTC,TRBJ2-5,few,TRBV19,TRBD2
CASSVIQATGELFF,TGTGCCAGCAGCGTCATTCAGGCGACCGGGGAGCTGTTTTTT,TRBJ2-2,few,TRBV11-3,NA
CAWRTGGFEAFF,TGTGCCTGGAGGACAGGTGGATTTGAAGCTTTCTTT,TRBJ1-1,NA,TRBV30,NA
CSVVVPPNTGELFF,TGCAGCGTTGTAGTTCCCCCGAACACCGGGGAGCTGTTTTTT,TRBJ2-2,NA,TRBV29-1,NA
CASTGGEIRPQHF,TGTGCCAGCACCGGAGGGGAGATTCGGCCCCAGCATTTT,TRBJ1-5,NA,TRBV2,NA
CASSTQPSGQGYPVAQHF,TGCGCCAGCAGCACACAGCCCAGTGGCCAGGGTTATCCAGTGGCCCAGCATTTT,TRBJ1-5,once,TRBV5-1,NA
CASGRAGGYNEQFF,TGTGCTTCGGGTCGGGCAGGGGGGTACAATGAGCAGTTCTTC,TRBJ2-1,NA,TRBV2,NA
CASSSLGQEGSGANVLTF,TGTGCCAGCAGTTCCCTTGGGCAGGAGGGGTCTGGGGCCAACGTCCTGACTTTC,TRBJ2-6,few,TRBV27,NA
CASSLAGLAGVKNEQFF,TGTGCCAGCAGCTTAGCCGGGCTAGCGGGAGTGAAGAATGAGCAGTTCTTC,TRBJ2-1,few,TRBV7-2,TRBD2
CATSSPGQASTNEKLFF,TGTGCCACCAGCAGTCCCGGACAGGCTTCAACTAATGAAAAACTGTTTTTT,TRBJ1-4,once,TRBV15,TRBD1
CASSEAGETREAFF,TGCGCCAGCAGTGAAGCGGGGGAGACAAGGGAAGCTTTCTTT,TRBJ1-1,NA,TRBV10-2,NA
CASSLEGQATDTQYF,TGTGCCAGCAGCTTAGAGGGACAGGCCACAGATACGCAGTATTTT,TRBJ2-3,few,TRBV7-9,TRBD1
CAWSDHRGVGYTF,TGTGCCTGGAGTGATCACCGGGGAGTCGGCTACACCTTC,TRBJ1-2,many,TRBV30,NA
CSAGRANEQYF,TGCAGTGCAGGGAGGGCTAACGAGCAGTACTTC,TRBJ2-7,NA,TRBV20-1,TRBD2
CASSYRLAGTDTQYF,TGTGCCAGCAGTTACAGACTAGCGGGGACAGATACGCAGTATTTT,TRBJ2-3,few,TRBV6-5,TRBD2
CAISEPGGGRQGYTF,TGTGCCATCAGTGAGCCAGGCGGGGGGCGTCAAGGCTACACCTTC,TRBJ1-2,NA,TRBV10-3,NA
CASSFQIGDTEAFF,TGTGCCAGCAGCTTTCAAATAGGGGACACTGAAGCTTTCTTT,TRBJ1-1,few,TRBV11-2,NA
CASSVGLAYEQYF,TGTGCCAGCAGCGTGGGACTAGCGTACGAGCAGTACTTC,TRBJ2-7,NA,TRBV9,TRBD2
CASSFSSGSATDTQYF,TGTGCCAGCAGCTTTTCCAGCGGGAGCGCCACAGATACGCAGTATTTT,TRBJ2-3,NA,TRBV5-4,TRBD2
CASSLLVGPTDTQYF,TGTGCCAGCAGTTTATTAGTGGGCCCCACAGATACGCAGTATTTT,TRBJ2-3,few,TRBV28,NA
CASSFSSGIRNEQYF,TGTGCCAGCAGTTTTTCTAGCGGGATTAGAAACGAGCAGTACTTC,TRBJ2-7,NA,TRBV28,TRBD2
CAWTDSAYGYTF,TGTGCCTGGACGGACAGCGCCTATGGCTACACCTTC,TRBJ1-2,NA,TRBV30,NA
CASSVTGVNEKLFF,TGTGCCAGCTCTGTGACAGGGGTTAATGAAAAACTGTTTTTT,TRBJ1-4,NA,TRBV5-5,TRBD1
CASRLRGVGDEQYF,TGTGCCAGCAGACTACGCGGCGTGGGTGACGAGCAGTACTTC,TRBJ2-7,few,TRBV6-5,NA
CASRSTSEAKNIQYF,TGTGCCAGCAGGAGTACTAGCGAGGCCAAAAACATTCAGTACTTC,TRBJ2-4,NA,TRBV2,TRBD2
CASSLGAYGYTF,TGTGCCAGCAGCTTGGGGGCATATGGCTACACCTTC,TRBJ1-2,few,TRBV5-4,NA
CASSTNGRGFNQPQHF,TGTGCCAGCAGTACCAACGGACGGGGGTTCAATCAGCCCCAGCATTTT,TRBJ1-5,NA,TRBV28,NA
CASTQQVTNEKLFF,TGTGCCAGCACCCAACAGGTGACTAATGAAAAACTGTTTTTT,TRBJ1-4,NA,TRBV2,NA
CASSGTSGRALTQYF,TGTGCCAGCAGCGGAACTAGCGGGAGGGCCCTCACGCAGTATTTT,TRBJ2-3,NA,TRBV9,TRBD2
CASSLAGQAGYTF,TGTGCCAGCAGCTTAGCAGGACAGGCTGGCTACACCTTC,TRBJ1-2,few,TRBV7-2,TRBD1
CASSHGEGGPDTQYF,TGTGCCAGCAGCCACGGGGAGGGGGGCCCAGATACGCAGTATTTT,TRBJ2-3,NA,TRBV7-3,NA
CASSEYTWAGGYTF,TGTGCCAGCAGTGAATATACGTGGGCGGGAGGCTACACCTTC,TRBJ1-2,few,TRBV25-1,NA
CATHPAGSGDTQYF,TGTGCCACCCACCCAGCCGGGAGCGGAGATACGCAGTATTTT,TRBJ2-3,NA,TRBV6-6,NA
CASSLGQGISTEAFF,TGTGCCAGCAGCTTGGGACAGGGAATTAGCACTGAAGCTTTCTTT,TRBJ1-1,few,TRBV11-3,TRBD1
CASHTGRGSGANVLTF,TGTGCCAGCCACACAGGGAGGGGCTCAGGGGCCAACGTCCTGACTTTC,TRBJ2-6,NA,TRBV2,NA
CASSLLAGGNGRQETQYF,TGTGCCAGCAGCCTCCTAGCGGGAGGGAACGGGAGGCAAGAGACCCAGTACTTC,TRBJ2-5,NA,TRBV5-6,TRBD2
CASSLRGQGNGDTEAFF,TGTGCCAGCAGCCTCCGGGGACAGGGTAACGGGGACACTGAAGCTTTCTTT,TRBJ1-1,few,TRBV11-2,TRBD1
CATSRPGRWETQYF,TGTGCCACCAGCAGACCAGGGCGGTGGGAGACCCAGTACTTC,TRBJ2-5,NA,TRBV15,NA
CAISEGLAQPYQETQYF,TGTGCCATCAGTGAGGGACTAGCCCAACCGTACCAAGAGACCCAGTACTTC,TRBJ2-5,few,TRBV10-3,TRBD2
CASSPRTSGRETQYF,TGTGCCAGCAGCCCCAGGACTAGCGGGAGAGAGACCCAGTACTTC,TRBJ2-5,once,TRBV11-2,TRBD2
CASSLFTSGSYNEQFF,TGTGCCAGCAGCTTATTTACTAGCGGCTCCTACAATGAGCAGTTCTTC,TRBJ2-1,NA,TRBV11-2,TRBD2
CASSYSLWSTDTQYF,TGTGCCAGCAGTTACTCACTCTGGTCCACAGATACGCAGTATTTT,TRBJ2-3,NA,TRBV6-5,NA
CASSPNPRQGVTEAFF,TGTGCCAGCAGCCCTAACCCCCGACAGGGAGTCACTGAAGCTTTCTTT,TRBJ1-1,NA,TRBV7-3,TRBD1
CASSPRQGGAGELFF,TGTGCCAGCAGCCCCCGACAAGGAGGTGCCGGGGAGCTGTTTTTT,TRBJ2-2,few,TRBV7-2,NA
CASSPSGVRTDTQYF,TGTGCCAGCAGCCCCAGCGGGGTGCGCACAGATACGCAGTATTTT,TRBJ2-3,NA,TRBV7-2,TRBD2
CASSETGWGTEAFF,TGTGCCAGCAGTGAAACAGGATGGGGAACTGAAGCTTTCTTT,TRBJ1-1,NA,TRBV25-1,NA
CASSLDQSGTSGVNEQFF,TGTGCCAGCAGCTTAGATCAGTCGGGGACTAGCGGCGTCAATGAGCAGTTCTTC,TRBJ2-1,few,TRBV11-3,TRBD2
CATSRDLLGSGFF,TGTGCCACCAGCAGAGACCTCCTTGGGAGCGGGTTCTTC,TRBJ2-1,few,TRBV15,NA
CASSLERTANTGELFF,TGTGCCAGCAGCTTGGAGAGGACAGCGAACACCGGGGAGCTGTTTTTT,TRBJ2-2,few,TRBV5-5,NA
CASSRQGRNEQFF,TGTGCCAGCTCGAGACAGGGTCGGAATGAGCAGTTCTTC,TRBJ2-1,NA,TRBV28,TRBD1
CASSLTAGVTGELFF,TGCGCCAGCAGCTTGACGGCGGGAGTTACCGGGGAGCTGTTTTTT,TRBJ2-2,many,TRBV5-1,TRBD2
CASSPWTSGSFEQFF,TGTGCCAGCAGTCCCTGGACTAGCGGGAGTTTCGAGCAGTTCTTC,TRBJ2-1,NA,TRBV27,TRBD2
CASSLQGNTEAFF,TGTGCCAGCAGCTTACAGGGGAACACTGAAGCTTTCTTT,TRBJ1-1,few,TRBV5-4,NA
CASTPRDFPEAFF,TGTGCCAGCACCCCCAGGGACTTCCCTGAAGCTTTCTTT,TRBJ1-1,NA,TRBV2,NA
CAAWTGKNTEAFF,TGCGCCGCATGGACAGGGAAGAACACTGAAGCTTTCTTT,TRBJ1-1,NA,TRBV23-1,TRBD1
CASRRGATDTQYF,TGTGCCAGTCGGAGGGGAGCCACAGATACGCAGTATTTT,TRBJ2-3,many,TRBV19,NA
CASKSAYEQYF,TGTGCCAGCAAGTCAGCCTACGAGCAGTACTTC,TRBJ2-7,few,TRBV6-5,NA